This T cell receptor beta chain emerged from a study of T cells in localized non-small cell lung cancer. The CDR3 has 14 residues. Germline CDR1 and CDR2: SQVTM and ANQGSEA. V shed 3 bases and J shed 2 bases, with 13 bases lying between them. Whole-study results and caveats: Across samples, adjacent lung featured a median around 56 of the top 100 tumor clones. Uninvolved neighboring lung showed the greatest T cell clonality, exceeding tumor. Among blood samples, higher T cell density accompanied longer overall survival. Because researchers sequenced only one region of the tumor, heterogeneity is still possible.

Comment on this clone: Its antigen is as yet unknown.

Assay: immunoSEQ multiplex PCR; the TCRdb copy retains only in-frame clones and omits some. The sample lists about 55,000 clones, over 70% seen once, with about a sixth in the top ten. The receptor's source is a man aged 35 to 69 with stage III lung adenocarcinoma. The rearrangement uses TRBV29-1 and TRBJ1-2; no firm D call. The sample consisted of peripheral blood mononuclear cells, taken before any cancer treatment. This CDR3 is CSVDSGVGNYGYTF. The CDR3 nucleotides read TGCAGCGTTGATTCCGGAGTTGGAAACTATGGCTACACCTTC.